This section outlines one TCR beta chain sequence together with its context. Antigen unknown. The data stem from a study of blood T cells in healthy people across ages. Germline V gives CDR1 ENHRY, CDR2 SYGVKD. V dropped 8 bases and J dropped 3; count of bases not matched to a gene: 8. CDR3 size: 14 residues. PBMCs were isolated at a quantity of at least 7 million per sample. Total RNA extraction produced at least 5.5 micrograms (per sample) for the study. The study's findings and limits: Getting older went along with TCR beta diversity per million T cells dropping roughly linearly.

With a J-beta primer mix and a sample-barcoded 5' primer, a second PCR ran about 7 to 12 cycles. One entry per CDR3 protein results from TCRdb running MiXCR on the 5' RACE reads. Of 1.2 million to 1.5 million distinct CDR3 sequences listed, approximately 40% are singletons. The source of this sequence is a woman in her late teens or twenties in good health. The chain recombines TRBV10-3 with TRBJ1-1; 8 bases map to TRBD1. The sample was blood. The CDR3 coding sequence is TGTGCCATCGGACAGGGAATTGGCGACACTGAAGCTTTCTTT. Protein product: CAIGQGIGDTEAFF.